Following are 2 T cell receptor beta chains from one sample sequenced in a study of CD8 T cells in Susac syndrome. The RNA, about 0.45 to 1 ug, was put through reverse transcription using random hexamers. TCRdb called the immunoSEQ multiplex PCR reads again in MiXCR, with one record for every CDR3 protein. There are about 200,000 distinct CDR3 sequences in the sample; roughly 94% occur only once, and approximately 0.094% lies in the top ten. The sample taken for sequencing was CD4+ T cells from PBMCs. The receptors stem from a human donor in good health.

The J gene is TRBJ1-1, the V gene TRBV7-8, with D perhaps matching TRBD1 (5 bases). The germline CDR1 and CDR2 sequences are SGHVS and FQNEAQ. CDR3 length: 14 residues. Trimming stripped 2 bases from V and 2 bases from J, with 9 bases between. CDR3 nucleotides: TGTGCCAGCAGCTTATCAGGGAAAAACACTGAAGCTTTCTTT. Translation gives CASSLSGKNTEAFF.

The genes are TRBV7-2 and TRBJ1-6; D call uncertain. This CDR3 contains 11 residues. Per germline, CDR1 SGHTA and CDR2 FQGNSA. Trimming took 6 bases from V and 10 from J, leaving 7 bases between them. The CDR3 region has the DNA TGTGCCAGCAGTTGGAGCTCACCCCTCCACTTT. Residues: CASSWSSPLHF.